At least ten counts were recorded for the clone carrying this T cell receptor beta chain. This entry is derived from a study of response to subunit inactivated influenza vaccine. CDR3 length equals 15 residues. Trimming shortened V by 1 base and J by 2 bases, and 6 bases separated the two germline ends. The germline V gene has CDR1 LGHNA and CDR2 YSLEER. Via MiXCR, TCRdb re-called the RT-PCR reads, giving one row per CDR3 protein. The repertoire holds 530,000 or so distinct CDR3 sequences, with roughly 10% as singletons. This sequence was found in a man in his fifties who received an inactivated influenza vaccine. The material sequenced was PBMCs from blood, taken on the day of vaccination. This chain joins TRBV4-3 and TRBJ2-6; D is undetermined. CDR3 sequence reads: CASSQGGTGANVLTF. As DNA, the CDR3 is TGCGCCAGCAGCCAAGGGGGAACTGGGGCCAACGTCCTGACTTTC.